The 27 T cell receptor beta chains below come from one sample, sequenced in a study of patients and donors after allogeneic stem cell transplantation. TCRdb fed the RT-PCR reads into MiXCR, producing one record per CDR3 protein. The profile shows about a million distinct CDR3 sequences, approximately 18% of them singletons. The sequencing sample was made of blood, either unsorted or a sorted T cell fraction (not recorded which). Source of these receptors: a human donor who was either an allogeneic HSCT recipient or a stem cell or donor lymphocyte infusion donor (not recorded which). It is not recorded whose cells these are; they may come from a transplant donor.

The rearrangement uses TRBV12-3 or TRBV12-4 and TRBJ2-1; the D gene is possibly TRBD1 (5 bases). V lost 7 bases and J lost 6, with 19 bases in between. The length of the CDR3 is 15 residues. The CDR3 region is CASTEKGFSPNEQFF. The CDR3, as DNA: TGTGCCAGCACCGAAAAGGGGTTTAGTCCCAATGAGCAGTTCTTC.

This clonotype was detected a few times. The CDR3: CASSLTGARWTEAFF. Written as DNA, the CDR3 is TGTGCCAGCAGCTTAACGGGGGCGCGGTGGACTGAAGCTTTCTTT. The chain uses TRBV7-3 and TRBJ1-1; D might be TRBD1 (6 bases). V was cut by 0 bases and J by 5 bases, with 13 bases left in between. This CDR3 has 15 residues. Germline lookup yields CDR1 SGHTA and CDR2 FQGTGA. The whole variable domain, remainder taken from reference TRBV7-3 and TRBJ1-1, is GAGVSQTPSNKVTEKGKYVELRCDPISGHTALYWYRQSLGQGPEFLIYFQGTGAADDSGLPNDRFFAVRPEGSVSTLKIQRTERGDSAVYLCASSLTGARWTEAFFGQGTRLTVV.

The chain recombines TRBV12-3 or TRBV12-4 with TRBJ2-3; the D is unclear. CDR3 length: 11 residues. The V end lost 6 bases, the J end lost 6 bases, and 7 bases lay between the germline ends. The CDR3: CASSARDTQYF. The CDR3 DNA is TGTGCCAGCAGCGCAAGGGATACGCAGTATTTT.

The chain links TRBV2 to TRBJ1-5; D is unclear. Trimming removed 3 bases at V and 0 bases at J, with 12 bases between. From germline, CDR1 is SNHLY and CDR2 FYNNEI. This CDR3 contains 16 residues. The CDR3 loop is CASSEDRLNSNQPQHF. DNA for the CDR3: TGTGCCAGCAGTGAGGATCGGCTTAATAGCAATCAGCCCCAGCATTTT. The whole variable domain, remainder taken from reference TRBV2 and TRBJ1-5, is EPEVTQTPSHQVTQMGQEVILRCVPISNHLYFYWYRQILGQKVEFLVSFYNNEISEKSEIFDDQFSVERPDGSNFTLKIRSTKLEDSAMYFCASSEDRLNSNQPQHFGDGTRLSIL.

The sample holds a few counts of this clonotype. The genes are TRBV3-1 and TRBJ1-1; D is ambiguous. This CDR3 spans 13 amino acids. CDR1 is LGHDT and CDR2 is YNNKEL in the germline V gene (reference sequence). Trimming took 4 bases from V and 8 from J, leaving 14 bases between them. The DNA of the CDR3 is TGTGCCAGCAGCCCTACTAAAGGATTCGAAGCTTTCTTT. Residues: CASSPTKGFEAFF.

This clonotype was recorded a few times. The chain recombines TRBV27 with TRBJ2-7, with D hard to call. This CDR3 comprises 15 residues. Germline V CDR1 and CDR2: MNHEY, SMNVEV (reference sequence). V lost 5 bases to trimming and J lost 0 bases, with 14 bases between them. CDR3 DNA sequence: TGTGCCAGCAGTATACTTAAACCGGGCTCCTACGAGCAGTACTTC. Residues: CASSILKPGSYEQYF.

In its sample, this clonotype was seen a few times. The chain couples TRBV20-1 to TRBJ1-1; D is uncertain. Germline V gene sequence: CDR1 DFQATT, CDR2 SNEGSKA (reference sequence). The CDR3 sequence is 14 residues long. Trimming took 3 bases from V and 1 from J, leaving 12 bases between them. The CDR3 region is CSARALIANTEAFF. CDR3 DNA: TGCAGTGCTAGGGCTTTGATAGCGAACACTGAAGCTTTCTTT.

The chain has TRBV4-1 and TRBJ2-7; no definite D call. The germline V and J ends were trimmed by 3 bases and 6 bases, with 12 bases remaining between them. In germline, CDR1 is MGHRA, CDR2 YSYEKL. The CDR3 spans 13 residues. This CDR3 reads CASSHPSGREQYF. CDR3 DNA: TGCGCCAGCAGCCATCCCTCGGGTCGCGAGCAGTACTTC.

This clonotype occurred a few times. The V call is TRBV7-8, the J call TRBJ2-3; D gene uncertain. This CDR3 has 15 residues. Germline CDR1 and CDR2: SGHVS and FQNEAQ. Trimming removed 5 bases from V and 0 bases from J, with 12 bases in between. The CDR3 coding sequence is TGTGCCAGCAGCCGAACCCTCGGAAGCACAGATACGCAGTATTTT. Encoded protein: CASSRTLGSTDTQYF. Using reference TRBV7-8 and TRBJ2-3 for the parts outside the CDR3, the full variable domain is GAGVSQSPRYKVAKRGQDVALRCDPISGHVSLFWYQQALGQGPEFLTYFQNEAQLDKSGLPSDRFFAERPEGSVSTLKIQRTQQEDSAVYLCASSRTLGSTDTQYFGPGTRLTVL.

Remarks on this clonotype: The junction departs from germline at one end; a sequencing error may be responsible. V usage is TRBV6-2 or TRBV6-3 and J usage is TRBJ2-1, with D hard to call. The V gene's germline CDR1 is MNHEY and CDR2 SVGEGT. This CDR3 spans 12 amino acids. CDR3 DNA sequence: TGTGCCAGCAGTTACTCCCACAATGAGCAGTTCTTC. Protein sequence: CASSYSHNEQFF.

The table lists this clonotype with a few counts. The gene calls are TRBV28 and TRBJ2-1; 7 bases are shared with TRBD1. The CDR3 covers 14 residues. V was pared by 4 bases and J by 8 bases, with 8 bases of the junction left unmatched. Looked up from germline, CDR1 is MDHEN and CDR2 is SYDVKM. For the CDR3, the DNA is TGTGCCAGCAGTTCGCCCGGGACAGCCCATGAGCAGTTCTTC. Its translation is CASSSPGTAHEQFF. Based on the CDR3 plus reference TRBV28 and TRBJ2-1, the full variable domain is DVKVTQSSRYLVKRTGEKVFLECVQDMDHENMFWYRQDPGLGLRLIYFSYDVKMKEKGDIPEGYSVSREKKERFSLILESASTNQTSMYLCASSSPGTAHEQFFGPGTRLTVL.

V and J are TRBV4-3 and TRBJ2-3, with D perhaps TRBD2 (7 bases). Germline CDR1 and CDR2: LGHNA and YSLEER. The CDR3 has 19 amino acids. V lost 4 bases, J lost 0 bases, and 23 bases lay in between. The CDR3 loop is CASSRGVGGAEESTDTQYF. CDR3 nucleotide sequence: TGCGCCAGCAGCCGCGGCGTGGGGGGGGCCGAAGAGAGCACAGATACGCAGTATTTT.

In this sample, this clonotype turned up many times. This chain connects TRBV20-1 to TRBJ1-2; 7 bases fit TRBD1. The CDR3 extends over 13 amino acids. V lost 6 bases, J lost 6 bases, and 10 bases stayed unmatched. Germline assignment: CDR1 DFQATT and CDR2 SNEGSKA (reference sequence). The CDR3 region has the DNA TGCAGTGCAGCAGGGGGACTGGGCCATGGCTACACCTTC. Amino acid sequence: CSAAGGLGHGYTF.

V gene TRBV12-3 or TRBV12-4 combines with J gene TRBJ1-3; possibly TRBD1 for D (6 bases). The CDR3 extends over 17 amino acids. V was trimmed by 7 bases and J by 0 bases, leaving 19 bases between them. CDR3 bases: TGTGCCAGCACCGCCGACCCTCAGGGGTACTCTGGAAACACCATATATTTT. Translation gives CASTADPQGYSGNTIYF.

In nucleotides, the CDR3 is TGTGCCAGCAGCCAAGACAGGGGCGTCCAAGAGACCCAGTACTTC. Its translation is CASSQDRGVQETQYF. V is TRBV3-1 and J is TRBJ2-5, with a tentative D call TRBD1 (6 bases). V shed 0 bases and J shed 1 base, with 9 bases lying between them. The germline V gene encodes CDR1 LGHDT and CDR2 YNNKEL (reference sequence). The CDR3 runs to 15 residues.

This clonotype was counted between two and nine times. The CDR3 reads CAISSTGGNTEAFF. The CDR3 nucleotides read TGTGCCATCAGTTCTACAGGGGGGAACACTGAAGCTTTCTTT. The chain has TRBV10-3 and TRBJ1-1, with 8 bases identical to TRBD1. The CDR3 has 14 amino acids. Germline values: CDR1 ENHRY, CDR2 SYGVKD. Unmatched junction bases numbered 3, after V lost 5 bases and J lost 1 base.

This clonotype came up a few times. The J gene is TRBJ2-2, the V gene TRBV10-3; D remains ambiguous. Per germline, CDR1 ENHRY and CDR2 SYGVKD. Trimming shortened V by 4 bases and J by 1 base, and 10 bases separated the two germline ends. This CDR3 is built from 15 residues. CDR3 protein: CAISAPQENTGELFF. In DNA, the CDR3 is TGTGCCATCAGTGCACCTCAGGAGAACACCGGGGAGCTGTTTTTT.

This clonotype has ten or more counts. This sequence joins TRBV20-1 and TRBJ1-1; tentatively, D is TRBD1 (6 bases). The germline V gene has CDR1 DFQATT and CDR2 SNEGSKA (reference sequence). Trimming took off 0 bases at V and 2 bases at J, with 13 bases between the two ends. The CDR3 contains 15 residues. The CDR3 reads CSARDPTGLNTEAFF. Written as DNA, the CDR3 is TGCAGTGCTAGAGACCCGACAGGACTAAACACTGAAGCTTTCTTT.

The V and J genes are TRBV21-1 and TRBJ2-7; the table's D call TRBD1 went unverified against the DNA. TRBV21-1 is designated a pseudogene. This CDR3 contains 12 residues. DNA for the CDR3: TGTGCCAGCAGCCCCCCGGCTGACGAGCAGTACTTC. Translation: CASSPPADEQYF.

The CDR3 region has the DNA TGCAGTGCTGGGGGTGAACTAGCGGGGGTTTTAGGGACCCAGTACTTC. Translated: CSAGGELAGVLGTQYF. The chain combines TRBV20-1 with TRBJ2-5; 11 bases align to TRBD2. This CDR3 is built from 16 residues. Germline CDR1 reads DFQATT; CDR2 reads SNEGSKA (reference sequence). The V segment lost 5 bases and the J segment 7 bases; nucleotides outside the gene matches: 15.

This clonotype was detected a few times. The chain is built from TRBV27 and TRBJ2-3, with D maybe TRBD1 (6 bases). The CDR3 extends over 15 amino acids. Germline assignment: CDR1 MNHEY and CDR2 SMNVEV (reference sequence). Trimming took off 5 bases at V and 2 bases at J, with 14 bases between the two ends. CDR3: CASSTRTASTDTQYF. For the CDR3, the DNA is TGTGCCAGCAGTACGAGGACAGCCTCCACAGATACGCAGTATTTT.

The chain links TRBV2 to TRBJ2-7; 15 nucleotides agree with TRBD2. The V and J ends lost 6 bases and 12 bases, in that order; junction bases with no gene match: 9. The CDR3 extends over 14 amino acids. Germline V gene sequence: CDR1 SNHLY, CDR2 FYNNEI. This CDR3 is CASSGGTSGGRRYF. The CDR3 DNA sequence: TGTGCCAGCAGCGGTGGGACTAGCGGGGGGCGTCGGTACTTC.

The rearrangement joins TRBV12-3 or TRBV12-4 to TRBJ1-2; TRBD1 matches 10 bases. The CDR3 contains 14 residues. The junction had 8 bases not matched to a gene; V was cut back by 5 bases and J by 8 bases. The CDR3, as DNA: TGTGCCAGCAGTACAAGACAGGGGGCGCGCGGCTACACCTTC. Its protein is CASSTRQGARGYTF.

This clonotype turned up a few times. The chain uses TRBV12-3 or TRBV12-4 and TRBJ1-6; maybe TRBD1 (6 bases). CDR3 length: 16 amino acids. Trimming pared 5 bases from V and 8 bases from J, leaving 19 bases between. Written as DNA, the CDR3 is TGTGCCAGCAGTCTACGGACAGTGAGTGGACATTCACCCCTCCACTTT. It translates to CASSLRTVSGHSPLHF.

As regards this clonotype: The conserved final phenylalanine or tryptophan is absent from the CDR3, which likely points to a read error. This chain joins TRBV7-9 and TRBJ1-2; D is uncertain. Germline V CDR1 and CDR2: SEHNR, FQNEAQ (reference sequence). V was shortened by 6 bases and J by 6 bases, with 20 bases between the two germline ends. The CDR3 has 15 amino acids. This chain's CDR3 is CASSSLKGGWHGYTC. The CDR3 region has the DNA TGTGCCAGCAGTTCCCTCAAGGGAGGGTGGCATGGCTACACCTGC.

This clonotype was detected only a few times. The chain uses TRBV3-1 and TRBJ1-6; 7 bases agree with TRBD1. CDR3 length equals 16 residues. CDR1 and CDR2 from the germline V gene are LGHDT and YNNKEL (reference sequence). Trimming cost V 0 bases and J 6 bases; bases outside gene matches: 5. The CDR3 region has the DNA TGTGCCAGCAGCCAAGACAGGACAGGTTTTAATTCACCCCTCCACTTT. It specifies CASSQDRTGFNSPLHF.

There are a few counts of this clonotype. V usage is TRBV20-1 and J usage is TRBJ1-2; D is ambiguous. V lost 0 bases, J lost 1 base, and 9 bases lay in between. The V gene's germline CDR1 is DFQATT and CDR2 SNEGSKA (reference sequence). CDR3 length equals 14 residues. This CDR3 is CSARDGVINYGYTF. The CDR3 DNA reads as TGCAGTGCTAGAGATGGGGTAATTAACTATGGCTACACCTTC.